This TCR beta chain was observed in a study of blood T cell repertoires in COVID-19. Data came from immunoSEQ multiplex PCR; TCRdb stores just in-frame clones and leaves some out. The table includes roughly 400,000 clones, approximately 88% detected once. The CDR3 sequence is 15 residues long. Deletions cut 0 bases from V and 4 bases from J, with 11 bases between. Germline CDR1 is MGHRA and CDR2 is YSYEKL. V is TRBV4-1 and J is TRBJ2-3; perhaps TRBD2 as D (5 bases). This receptor was identified in a woman between 35 and 50 years old with acute COVID-19. The sample comprised PBMCs or T cells enriched from blood (not recorded which). The CDR3 DNA follows: TGCGCCAGCAGCCAAGATACGGGGTGGTCAGATACGCAGTATTTT. It translates to CASSQDTGWSDTQYF.